This T cell receptor (beta chain) was recovered during a study of T cells expressing NK-cell markers. Study summary: Source material for TCR beta repertoires consisted of sorted CD3+CD56+NKG2C+, CD3+CD56+NKG2C- and CD3+CD56-NKG2C+ T cells. Study-level results: The leading position in the CD3+CD56-NKG2C+ fraction of several donors also went to these clonotypes. About 1.0-8% of CD8+ T cells in several donors belonged to dominant NKG2C+ clonotypes.

Regarding this clonotype: Its antigen is not identified.

For each CDR3 protein, TCRdb gives one entry from its re-call of the 5' RACE reads, without DNA. In all, the sample yields roughly 170,000 distinct CDR3 sequences. The CDR3 extends over 13 amino acids. CDR1 and CDR2 from the germline V gene are MNHNS and SASEGT. The TCR was taken from a woman aged 18-69 years in good health. The specimen was blood T cells: a sorted CD56 or NKG2C T cell subset, CD4+ or CD8+ T cells, or bulk PBMC T cells (not recorded which). This chain uses TRBV6-1 with TRBJ2-3; the D call from TCRdb, TRBD1, cannot be confirmed without DNA. The CDR3 reads CASRGPTTDTQYF.